This T cell receptor (beta chain) was documented in a study of blood T cells in healthy people across ages. Then a second PCR, running roughly 6 to 12 cycles, was carried out with a sample-barcoded 5' primer and a J-beta primer mix. TCRdb passed the 5' RACE reads through MiXCR, listing each CDR3 protein once. The sample includes 750,000 or so distinct CDR3 sequences, roughly 25% of them seen just once. This clonotype was recorded a few times. There are 16 residues in the CDR3. Losses at the gene ends were 3 bases for V and 7 bases for J; bases not matched to a gene: 11. Germline CDR1 ENHRY, CDR2 SYGVKD. In addition, the sample was reused for a study of T cells of mothers and their children. From that paper: Among related mother-child pairs, overlap was slightly higher than in unrelated pairs, though not significantly.

The sequencing input was blood. This receptor was identified in a boy aged 10-17 years in good health. This chain uses TRBV10-3 with TRBJ2-1; 8 positions agree with TRBD2. In nucleotides, the CDR3 is TGTGCCATCAGTGACCCCGGTAGCGGGGCCGGGAATGAGCAGTTCTTC. Amino acid sequence: CAISDPGSGAGNEQFF.